This T cell receptor beta chain comes out of a study of blood T cell repertoires in COVID-19. Study-level background: Whether acute or convalescent, the COVID-19 samples came from the United States, Italy and Spain. In each case, the material was cDNA or gDNA derived from T cells, B-cell-depleted T cells, or PBMCs.

The germline V and J ends were trimmed by 1 base and 6 bases, with 12 bases remaining between them. This CDR3 comprises 14 residues. The germline V gene encodes CDR1 ENHRY and CDR2 SYGVKD. In the original processing: Reference gene primer amplification in the assay estimated nucleated cell counts. Sequencing was performed with immunoSEQ multiplex PCR; in TCRdb, only in-frame clones are kept and a portion is missing. The V and J calls and clone size were taken over from that table, and D and trimming were inferred from the DNA. The table shows approximately 500,000 clones, with roughly nine tenths occurring only once.

The clonotype was recovered from a man younger than 35 with COVID-19, enrolled during active disease. The rearrangement joins TRBV10-3 to TRBJ1-2; D might be TRBD1 (5 bases). The sequencing sample was made of peripheral blood. The DNA for the CDR3 is TGTGCCATCAGTGAGTGGGAGGGGAGTAATGGCTACACCTTC. Amino acids: CAISEWEGSNGYTF.